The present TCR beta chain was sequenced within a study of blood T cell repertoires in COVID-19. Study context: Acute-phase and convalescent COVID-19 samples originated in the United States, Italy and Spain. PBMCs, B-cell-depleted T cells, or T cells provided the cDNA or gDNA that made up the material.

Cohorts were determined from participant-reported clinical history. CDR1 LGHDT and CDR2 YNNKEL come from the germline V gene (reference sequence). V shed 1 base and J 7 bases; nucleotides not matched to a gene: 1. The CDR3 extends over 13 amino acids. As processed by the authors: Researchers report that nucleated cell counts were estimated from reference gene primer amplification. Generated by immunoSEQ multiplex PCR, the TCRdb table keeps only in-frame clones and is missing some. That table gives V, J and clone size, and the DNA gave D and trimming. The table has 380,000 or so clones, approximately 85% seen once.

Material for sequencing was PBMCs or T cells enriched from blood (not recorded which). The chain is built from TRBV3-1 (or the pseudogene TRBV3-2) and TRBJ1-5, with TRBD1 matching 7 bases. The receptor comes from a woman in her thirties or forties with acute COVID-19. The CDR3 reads CASSQGQGQPQHF. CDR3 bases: TGTGCCAGCAGCCAAGGACAGGGACAGCCCCAGCATTTT.